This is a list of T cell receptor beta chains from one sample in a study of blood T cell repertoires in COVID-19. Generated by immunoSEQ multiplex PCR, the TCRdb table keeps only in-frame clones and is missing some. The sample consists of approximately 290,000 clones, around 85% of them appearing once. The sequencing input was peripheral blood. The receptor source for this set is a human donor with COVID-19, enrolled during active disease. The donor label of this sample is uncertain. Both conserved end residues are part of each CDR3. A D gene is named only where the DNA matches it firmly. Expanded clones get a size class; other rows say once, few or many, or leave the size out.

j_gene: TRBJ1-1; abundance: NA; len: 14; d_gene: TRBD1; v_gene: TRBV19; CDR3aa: CASRNQGAGTEAFF; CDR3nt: TGTGCCAGTAGAAACCAGGGGGCAGGAACTGAAGCTTTCTTT
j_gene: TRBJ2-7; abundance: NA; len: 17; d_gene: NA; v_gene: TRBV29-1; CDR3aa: CSVEDGWEQGIEYEQYF; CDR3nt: TGCAGCGTTGAAGATGGGTGGGAACAGGGAATAGAGTACGAGCAGTACTTC
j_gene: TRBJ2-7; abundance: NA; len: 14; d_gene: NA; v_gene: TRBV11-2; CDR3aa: CASSLDARTYEQYF; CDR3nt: TGTGCCAGCAGCTTAGATGCGAGGACCTACGAGCAGTACTTC
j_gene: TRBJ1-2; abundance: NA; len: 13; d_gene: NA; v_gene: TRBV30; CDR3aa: CAWSVAGAYGYTF; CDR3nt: TGTGCCTGGAGTGTAGCAGGGGCATATGGCTACACCTTC
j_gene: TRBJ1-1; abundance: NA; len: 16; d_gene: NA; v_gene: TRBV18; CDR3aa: CASSPTREVRNTEAFF; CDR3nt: TGTGCCAGCTCACCAACCAGGGAGGTACGGAACACTGAAGCTTTCTTT
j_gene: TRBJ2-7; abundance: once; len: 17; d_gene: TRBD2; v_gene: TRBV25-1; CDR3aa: CASSEYGAGGSSYEQYF; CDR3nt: TGTGCCAGCAGTGAATATGGCGCCGGCGGGAGTTCCTACGAGCAGTACTTC
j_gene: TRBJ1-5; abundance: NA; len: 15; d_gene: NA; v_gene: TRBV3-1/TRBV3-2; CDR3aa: CASSQGTDSNQPQHF; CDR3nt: TGTGCCAGCAGCCAAGGGACAGATAGCAATCAGCCCCAGCATTTT
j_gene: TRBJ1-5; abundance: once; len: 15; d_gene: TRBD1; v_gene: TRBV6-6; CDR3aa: CASSPAGQGNQPQHF; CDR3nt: TGTGCCAGCAGTCCCGCGGGACAGGGCAATCAGCCCCAGCATTTT
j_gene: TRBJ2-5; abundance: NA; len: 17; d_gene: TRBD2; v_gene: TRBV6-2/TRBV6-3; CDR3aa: CASSYTWTSGAQETQYF; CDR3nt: TGTGCCAGCAGTTACACCTGGACTAGCGGGGCTCAAGAGACCCAGTACTTC
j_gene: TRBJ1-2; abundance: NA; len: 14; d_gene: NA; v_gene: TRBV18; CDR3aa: CASSPDTPRGGYTF; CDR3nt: TGTGCCAGCTCACCGGACACCCCAAGGGGAGGCTACACCTTC
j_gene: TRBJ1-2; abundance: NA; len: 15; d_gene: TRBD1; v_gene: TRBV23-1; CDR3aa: CASSHSVTGGRGYTF; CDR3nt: TGCGCCAGCAGTCATTCGGTTACAGGGGGAAGAGGCTACACCTTC
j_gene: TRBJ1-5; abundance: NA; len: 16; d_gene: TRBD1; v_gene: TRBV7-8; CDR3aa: CASSYAGTGGNQPQHF; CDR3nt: TGTGCCAGCAGCTACGCCGGGACAGGGGGCAATCAGCCCCAGCATTTT
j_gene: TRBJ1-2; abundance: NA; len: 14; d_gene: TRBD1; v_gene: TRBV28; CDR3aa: CASILQTGGNGYTF; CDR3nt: TGTGCCAGCATCCTTCAGACAGGGGGCAATGGCTACACCTTC
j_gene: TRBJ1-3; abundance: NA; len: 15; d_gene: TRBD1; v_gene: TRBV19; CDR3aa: CASSITGGAGNTIYF; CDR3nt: TGTGCCAGTAGTATTACAGGGGGCGCCGGAAACACCATATATTTT
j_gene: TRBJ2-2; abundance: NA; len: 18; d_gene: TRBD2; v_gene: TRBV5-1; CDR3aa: CASSFPPASGSGTGELFF; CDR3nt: TGCGCCAGCAGCTTTCCCCCGGCTAGCGGGAGTGGTACCGGGGAGCTGTTTTTT
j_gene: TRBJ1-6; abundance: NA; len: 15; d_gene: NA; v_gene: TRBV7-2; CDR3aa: CASRLRGGGNSPLHF; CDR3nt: TGTGCCAGCAGACTTAGGGGAGGAGGCAATTCACCCCTCCACTTT
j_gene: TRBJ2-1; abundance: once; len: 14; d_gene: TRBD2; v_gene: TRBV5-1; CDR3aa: CASSETGGNNEQFF; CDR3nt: TGCGCCAGCAGCGAAACGGGAGGAAACAATGAGCAGTTCTTC
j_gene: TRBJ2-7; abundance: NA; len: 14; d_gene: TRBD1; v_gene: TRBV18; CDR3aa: CASSPQGAIDEQYF; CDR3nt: TGTGCCAGCTCCCCCCAGGGGGCGATAGACGAGCAGTACTTC
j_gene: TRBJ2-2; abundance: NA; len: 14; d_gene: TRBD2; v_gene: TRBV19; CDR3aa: CAIPTSENTGELFF; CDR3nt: TGTGCCATCCCGACTAGCGAGAACACCGGGGAGCTGTTTTTT
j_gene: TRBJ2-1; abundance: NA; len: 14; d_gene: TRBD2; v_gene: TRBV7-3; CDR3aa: CASSFSGSGREQFF; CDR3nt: TGTGCCAGCAGCTTTAGCGGGTCGGGACGGGAGCAGTTCTTC
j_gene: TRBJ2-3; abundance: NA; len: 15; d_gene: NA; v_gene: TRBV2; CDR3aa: CASSASSGRTDTQYF; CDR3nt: TGTGCCAGCAGTGCCTCGTCGGGGAGGACAGATACGCAGTATTTT
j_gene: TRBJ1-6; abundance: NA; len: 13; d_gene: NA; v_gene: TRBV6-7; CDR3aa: CASSQGLDSPLHF; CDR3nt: TGTGCCAGCAGTCAGGGGTTGGATTCACCCCTCCACTTT
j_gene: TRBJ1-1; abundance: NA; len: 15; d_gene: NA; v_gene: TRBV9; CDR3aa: CASSVSGTLNTEAFF; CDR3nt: TGTGCCAGCAGCGTTTCCGGGACACTAAACACTGAAGCTTTCTTT
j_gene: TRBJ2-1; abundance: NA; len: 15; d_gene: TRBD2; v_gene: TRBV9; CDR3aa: CASSPRLAGGNEQFF; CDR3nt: TGTGCCAGCAGCCCCCGCCTAGCGGGTGGTAATGAGCAGTTCTTC
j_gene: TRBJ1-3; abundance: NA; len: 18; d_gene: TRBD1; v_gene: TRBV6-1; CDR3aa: CASSGEWGTAGSGNTIYF; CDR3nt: TGTGCCAGCAGTGGGGAATGGGGGACAGCCGGCTCTGGAAACACCATATATTTT
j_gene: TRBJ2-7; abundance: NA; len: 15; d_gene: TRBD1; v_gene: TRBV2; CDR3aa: CASSELRGGGYEQYF; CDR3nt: TGTGCCAGCAGTGAGCTTAGAGGGGGCGGTTACGAGCAGTACTTC
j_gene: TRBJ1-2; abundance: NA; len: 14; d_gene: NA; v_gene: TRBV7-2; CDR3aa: CASSPSPEDYGYTF; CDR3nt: TGTGCCAGCAGCCCTAGCCCAGAGGATTATGGCTACACCTTC
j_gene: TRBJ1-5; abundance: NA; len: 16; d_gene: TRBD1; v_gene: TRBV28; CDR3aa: CASSSSGGPSNQPQHF; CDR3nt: TGTGCCAGCAGTTCTTCAGGGGGACCTAGCAATCAGCCCCAGCATTTT
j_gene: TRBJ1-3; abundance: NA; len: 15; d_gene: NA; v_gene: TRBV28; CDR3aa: CASSPGGSSGNTIYF; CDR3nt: TGTGCCAGCAGTCCTGGGGGCAGCTCTGGAAACACCATATATTTT
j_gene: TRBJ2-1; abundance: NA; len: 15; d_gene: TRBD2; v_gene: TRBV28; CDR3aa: CASRARTSGRDEQFF; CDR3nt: TGTGCCAGCAGGGCTAGGACTAGCGGGAGGGATGAGCAGTTCTTC
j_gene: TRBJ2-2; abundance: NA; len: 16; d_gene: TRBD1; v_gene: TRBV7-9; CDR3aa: CASSRMGTGSTGELFF; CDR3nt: TGTGCCAGCAGCCGTATGGGGACAGGGAGCACCGGGGAGCTGTTTTTT
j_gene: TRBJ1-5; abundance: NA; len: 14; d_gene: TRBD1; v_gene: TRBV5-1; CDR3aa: CASRRDRDDQPQHF; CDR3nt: TGCGCCAGCAGGCGGGACAGGGACGATCAGCCCCAGCATTTT
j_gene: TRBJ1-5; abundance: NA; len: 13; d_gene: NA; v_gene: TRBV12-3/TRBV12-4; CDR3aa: CASRKQGTQPQHF; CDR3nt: TGTGCCAGCAGGAAACAGGGTACGCAGCCCCAGCATTTT
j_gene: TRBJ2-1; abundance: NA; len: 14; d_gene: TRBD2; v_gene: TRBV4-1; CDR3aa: CASSQGTSPYEQFF; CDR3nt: TGCGCCAGCAGCCAGGGGACTAGTCCGTATGAGCAGTTCTTC
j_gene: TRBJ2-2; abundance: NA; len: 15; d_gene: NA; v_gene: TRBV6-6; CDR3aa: CASSSRGPNTGELFF; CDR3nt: TGTGCCAGTAGCTCCAGGGGCCCGAACACCGGGGAGCTGTTTTTT